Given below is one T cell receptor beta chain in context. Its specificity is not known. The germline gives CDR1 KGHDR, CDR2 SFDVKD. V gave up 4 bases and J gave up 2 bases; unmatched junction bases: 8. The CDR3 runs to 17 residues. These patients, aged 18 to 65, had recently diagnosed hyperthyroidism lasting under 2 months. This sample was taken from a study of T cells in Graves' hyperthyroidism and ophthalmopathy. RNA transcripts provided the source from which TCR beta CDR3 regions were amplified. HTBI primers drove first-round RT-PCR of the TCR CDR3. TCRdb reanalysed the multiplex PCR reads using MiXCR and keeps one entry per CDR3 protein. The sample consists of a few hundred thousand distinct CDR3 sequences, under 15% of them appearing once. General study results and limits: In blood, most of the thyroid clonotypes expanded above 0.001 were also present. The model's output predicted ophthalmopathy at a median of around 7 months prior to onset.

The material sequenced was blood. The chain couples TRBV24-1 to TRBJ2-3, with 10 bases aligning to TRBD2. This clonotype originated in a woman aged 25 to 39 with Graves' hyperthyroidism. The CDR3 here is CATSDSGLAENTDTQYF. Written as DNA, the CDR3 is TGTGCCACCAGTGACTCCGGACTAGCGGAGAACACAGATACGCAGTATTTT.